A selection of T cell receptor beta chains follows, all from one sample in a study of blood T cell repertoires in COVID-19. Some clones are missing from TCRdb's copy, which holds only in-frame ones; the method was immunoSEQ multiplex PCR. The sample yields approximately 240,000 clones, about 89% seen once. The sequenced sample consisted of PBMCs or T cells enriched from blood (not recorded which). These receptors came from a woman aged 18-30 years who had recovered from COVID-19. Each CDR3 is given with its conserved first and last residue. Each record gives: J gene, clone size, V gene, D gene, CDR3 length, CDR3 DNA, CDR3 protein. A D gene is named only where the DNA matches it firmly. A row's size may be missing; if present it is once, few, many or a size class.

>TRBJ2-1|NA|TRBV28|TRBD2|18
TGTGCCAGCAGTTTATGGGGACTAGCGGGACTAACCTACAATGAGCAGTTCTTC
CASSLWGLAGLTYNEQFF
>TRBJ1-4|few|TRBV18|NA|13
TGTGCCAGCTTCAGGGATTTAGGTGAAAAACTGTTTTTT
CASFRDLGEKLFF
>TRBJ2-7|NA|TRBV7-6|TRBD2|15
TGTGCCAGCAGCTTAATCCTAGCGGGGACGGGCGAGCAGTACTTC
CASSLILAGTGEQYF
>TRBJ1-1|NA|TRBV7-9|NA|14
TGTGCCAGCAGCTTAAAGAGGAAGAACACTGAAGCTTTCTTT
CASSLKRKNTEAFF
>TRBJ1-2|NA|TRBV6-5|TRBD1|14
TGTGCCAGCAGTAGGGGACAGGGGGCGCGGGGCTACACCTTC
CASSRGQGARGYTF
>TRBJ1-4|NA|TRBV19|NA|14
TGTGCCAGTAGTATAGAAGGTCGAGGGGAAAAACTGTTTTTT
CASSIEGRGEKLFF
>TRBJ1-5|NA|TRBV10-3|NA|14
TGTGCCATCAGTGCTGGAGGGACCAATCAGCCCCAGCATTTT
CAISAGGTNQPQHF
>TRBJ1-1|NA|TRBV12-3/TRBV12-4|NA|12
TGTGCCAGCAGGGTATGGAGTACTGAAGCTTTCTTT
CASRVWSTEAFF
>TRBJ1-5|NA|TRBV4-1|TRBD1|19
TGCGCCAGCAGCCAAGATGCGACAGGGGGACAGGGAAGATTTCAGCCCCAGCATTTT
CASSQDATGGQGRFQPQHF
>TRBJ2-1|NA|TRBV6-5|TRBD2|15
TGTGCCAGCATGCTTAGCGGGGGGGCTTCCCCTGAGCAGTTCTTC
CASMLSGGASPEQFF
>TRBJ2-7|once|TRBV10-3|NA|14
TGTGCCATCAGTGAGTTGGCCAGCTCCTACGAGCAGTACTTC
CAISELASSYEQYF
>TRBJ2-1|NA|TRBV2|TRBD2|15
TGTGCCAGCAGGAAGCGGGAGGGCTCCTACAATGAGCAGTTCTTC
CASRKREGSYNEQFF
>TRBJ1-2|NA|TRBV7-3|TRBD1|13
TGTGCCAGCAGCTTTTCAGGGGGGCTTGGCTACACCTTC
CASSFSGGLGYTF
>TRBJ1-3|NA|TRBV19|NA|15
TGTGCCAGTCGTCAGGGTACAAGCTCTGGAAACACCATATATTTT
CASRQGTSSGNTIYF
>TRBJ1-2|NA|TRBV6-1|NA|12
TGTGCCAGCAGTGAATACGGTTCTGGCTACACCTTC
CASSEYGSGYTF
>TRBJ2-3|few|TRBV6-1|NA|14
TGTGCCAGCAGTGAAGCGACAGGCACAGATACGCAGTATTTT
CASSEATGTDTQYF
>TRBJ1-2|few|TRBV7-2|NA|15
TGTGCCAGCAGCTTAGGACAGGAGATTCTTTGGGGCTACACCTTC
CASSLGQEILWGYTF
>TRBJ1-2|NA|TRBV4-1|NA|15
TGCGCCAGCAGCCAAGACGGGCAGGGGACCTATGGCTACACCTTC
CASSQDGQGTYGYTF
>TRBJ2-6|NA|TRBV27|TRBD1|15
TGTGCCAGCAGTTCGACAGGGGCTGGGGCCAACGTCCTGACTTTC
CASSSTGAGANVLTF
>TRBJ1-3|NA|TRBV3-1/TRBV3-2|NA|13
TGTGCCAGCAGCCACTCCTCTGGAAACACCATATATTTT
CASSHSSGNTIYF
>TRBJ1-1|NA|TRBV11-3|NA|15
TGTGCCAGCAGCAACATTCGTCGGGGGGACACTGAAGCTTTCTTT
CASSNIRRGDTEAFF
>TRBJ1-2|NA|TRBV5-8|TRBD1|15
TGTGCCAGCAGCTTGGCGGGGACAGTGAGAGGCGGCTACACCTTC
CASSLAGTVRGGYTF
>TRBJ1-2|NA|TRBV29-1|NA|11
TGCAGCGTTGTTGGGGGGGATGGCTACACCTTC
CSVVGGDGYTF
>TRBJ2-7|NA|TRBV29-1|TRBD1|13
TGCAGCGTTGTCGGGACAGGGGTCAACGAGCAGTACTTC
CSVVGTGVNEQYF
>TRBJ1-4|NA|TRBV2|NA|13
TGTGCCAGCAGTGTACAGGGTACTGGTAAACTGTTTTTT
CASSVQGTGKLFF
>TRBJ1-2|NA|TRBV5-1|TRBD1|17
TGCGCCAGCAGTCACGCAACAGGGGGTTTATTAGGCTATGGCTACACCTTC
CASSHATGGLLGYGYTF
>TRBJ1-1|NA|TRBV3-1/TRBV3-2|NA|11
TGTGCCAGCAGCCAAGTAAGCAAAACTTTCTTT
CASSQVSKTFF
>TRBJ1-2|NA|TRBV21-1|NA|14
TGTGCCAGCAACCCGACATCCACTAACTATGGCTACACCTTC
CASNPTSTNYGYTF
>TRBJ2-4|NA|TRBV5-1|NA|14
TGCGCCAGCAGCTTGGCCATGAGGGAAAACATTCAGTACTTC
CASSLAMRENIQYF